The 13 T cell receptor beta chains below all came from one sample that was sequenced in a study of human T cells and chemical hapten exposure. Specified time point: pre-sensitization, week 0. Treatment in this sample: therapeutic diphenylcyclopropenone sensitization with weekly scalp DPC. TCRdb analysed the RACE reads with MiXCR anew, one entry per CDR3 protein. The sample shows 300,000 to 450,000 distinct CDR3 sequences, 4% to 6% of them seen only once. The specimen was whole blood, collected in connection with sensitization to the hapten diphenylcyclopropenone (DPC). Source of these receptors: a woman aged 50 to 65 with alopecia areata. Some clones in this sample may be carry-over from other donors' samples.

This clonotype has only a few counts. The V and J genes are TRBV27 and TRBJ1-5, with unresolved D. The germline V gene encodes CDR1 MNHEY and CDR2 SMNVEV (reference sequence). Trimming cost V 5 bases and J 1 base, with 15 bases left between them. The CDR3 spans 16 residues. This CDR3 reads CASSPHKSPSNQPQHF. The DNA for the CDR3 is TGTGCCAGCAGTCCCCATAAGTCCCCCAGCAATCAGCCCCAGCATTTT.

This clonotype showed up many times. The V and J genes are TRBV3-1 and TRBJ2-2; D may be TRBD2 (5 bases). In germline, CDR1 is LGHDT, CDR2 YNNKEL (reference sequence). The CDR3 has 13 residues. V lost 1 base, J lost 6 bases, and 6 bases lay in between. In nucleotides, the CDR3 is TGTGCCAGCAGCCAAGTGCGGGCCGGGGAGCTGTTTTTT. It yields the protein CASSQVRAGELFF.

This clonotype was detected many times. CDR3 protein: CASSQDLLAGANEQFF. In DNA, the CDR3 is TGTGCCAGCAGCCAAGATTTGCTAGCGGGAGCCAATGAGCAGTTCTTC. This chain links TRBV4-2 with TRBJ2-1; 10 bases are a match to TRBD2. After removal of 0 bases from V and 6 bases from J, the junction contained 5 bases not matched to a gene. CDR1 and CDR2 from the germline V gene are LGHNA and YNFKEQ. CDR3 size: 16 residues.

This clonotype was detected ten times or more. The rearrangement joins TRBV20-1 to TRBJ2-3; 10 bases match TRBD1. The CDR3 covers 13 residues. Per germline, CDR1 DFQATT and CDR2 SNEGSKA (reference sequence). V trimming: 3 bases; J trimming: 6 bases; junction bases outside the gene matches: 3. CDR3 nucleotide sequence: TGCAGTGCTAGGACAGGGGGCGCGGATACGCAGTATTTT. This codes for CSARTGGADTQYF.

This clonotype was observed a few times. The chain has TRBV10-2 and TRBJ2-7, with 8 bases that match TRBD2. Germline V gene sequence: CDR1 WSHSY, CDR2 SAAADI. With V trimmed by 6 bases and J by 5 bases, 9 bases remained unmatched. This CDR3 contains 14 residues. The CDR3 spells CASREGLAGHEQYF. For the CDR3, the DNA is TGCGCCAGCAGGGAGGGTCTAGCGGGCCACGAGCAGTACTTC.

Points on this clonotype: A read error may be the cause here, since a much bigger clone is one base away. The rearrangement joins TRBV6-6 to TRBJ2-7; tentative D call: TRBD2 (6 bases). The CDR3 covers 14 residues. Trimming stripped 8 bases from V and 3 bases from J, with 17 bases between. Germline V gene data show CDR1 as MNHNY and CDR2 as SVGAGI (reference sequence). Written as DNA, the CDR3 is TGTGCCAGCGGTCTATCAGCGGGCTTCTACGAGCAGTACTTC. Amino acids: CASGLSAGFYEQYF.

This clonotype has a count of ten or more. The chain joins TRBV20-1 to TRBJ2-1; 10 bases are a match to TRBD2. The CDR3 loop spans 16 amino acids. From germline, CDR1 is DFQATT and CDR2 SNEGSKA (reference sequence). With V trimmed by 3 bases and J by 5 bases, 10 bases remained unmatched. CDR3 loop: CSASEGRAGGHNEQFF. The DNA for the CDR3 is TGCAGTGCTAGCGAGGGGCGAGCGGGAGGGCACAATGAGCAGTTCTTC.

This clonotype came up many times. J is TRBJ2-3 and V is TRBV6-5; D tentatively reads TRBD1 or TRBD2 (6 bases each). The CDR3 is 14 residues long. Trimming stripped 5 bases from V and 4 bases from J, with 13 bases between. Germline V gene lookup returns CDR1 MNHEY and CDR2 SVGAGI. DNA of the CDR3: TGTGCCAGCAGTGCCAGGGGAGGTGCAGATACGCAGTATTTT. Its translation is CASSARGGADTQYF.

The chain couples TRBV6-4 to TRBJ2-7; no clear D gene. Looked up from germline, CDR1 is MRHNA and CDR2 is SNTAGT. The CDR3 length is 14 residues. The ends were cut back, 4 bases at V and 3 bases at J, with 13 bases in the middle. This CDR3 is CASSAAASDYEQYF. The CDR3 DNA sequence: TGTGCCAGCAGTGCCGCCGCATCGGACTACGAGCAGTACTTC.

The table lists this clonotype with a few counts. This chain uses TRBV13 with TRBJ2-5, with D possibly matching TRBD1 (5 bases). The CDR3 extends over 15 amino acids. Germline V gene data show CDR1 as PRHDT and CDR2 as FYEKMQ (reference sequence). V was pared by 2 bases and J by 5 bases, with 15 bases between. As DNA, the CDR3 is TGTGCCAGCAGCTTAAGACAGAGTGGCCGGGAGACCCAGTACTTC. This encodes CASSLRQSGRETQYF.

This clonotype occurred a few times. The V and J genes are TRBV24-1 and TRBJ2-1; D is possibly TRBD2 (5 bases). V lost 4 bases, J lost 5 bases, and 11 bases lay in between. The CDR3 has 14 amino acids. Germline lookup yields CDR1 KGHDR and CDR2 SFDVKD. CDR3 coding DNA: TGTGCCACCAGTGAGCACAACGGGGACAATGAGCAGTTCTTC. As protein: CATSEHNGDNEQFF.

V usage is TRBV10-3 and J usage is TRBJ1-3; perhaps TRBD1 as D (5 bases). Germline V gives CDR1 ENHRY, CDR2 SYGVKD. Deletions cut 8 bases from V and 0 bases from J, with 14 bases between. The CDR3 contains 15 residues. The CDR3 protein is CAILDRASSGNTIYF. The CDR3 region has the DNA TGTGCCATCCTCGACAGAGCGAGCTCTGGAAACACCATATATTTT.

In this sample, this clonotype turned up many times. This chain connects TRBV7-2 to TRBJ2-6; D is perhaps TRBD2 (5 bases). The CDR3 extends over 14 amino acids. The ends were cut back, 5 bases at V and 13 bases at J, with 18 bases in the middle. Looked up from germline, CDR1 is SGHTA and CDR2 is FQGNSA. CDR3 in amino acids: CASSLPIGVNVLTF. As DNA, the CDR3 is TGTGCCAGCAGCCTCCCGATCGGGGTTAATGTCCTGACTTTC.